A selection of T cell receptor beta chains follows, all from one sample in a study of early T cells in non-severe SARS-CoV-2 infection. TCRdb re-called the 5' RACE reads with MiXCR, one entry per CDR3 protein. The sample holds around 33,000 distinct CDR3 sequences, 4.5% to 7.5% seen once. The sequenced material came from whole blood. The receptors here all came from an adult who was a healthcare worker with PCR-confirmed SARS-CoV-2 infection or an uninfected control (not recorded which). The CDR3 runs from the conserved cysteine through the conserved F or W. The D gene is left open where the match is weak. Rows give clone size only sometimes, using once, few, many, or a class for an expanded clone.

J	size	V	D	DNA	CDR3
TRBJ1-1	-	TRBV28	-	TGTGCCAGCAGTTTAAGTCGGGGGCTAGGCACCCTGGCGGACACTGAAGCTTTCTTT	CASSLSRGLGTLADTEAFF
TRBJ1-5	few	TRBV7-9	-	TGTGCCAGCAGCTTAGGAGAGACCAATCAGCCCCAGCATTTT	CASSLGETNQPQHF
TRBJ2-7	-	TRBV5-1	-	TGCGCCAGCAGCGATGGACAGCGGGGAAACTACGAGCAGTACTTC	CASSDGQRGNYEQYF
TRBJ2-3	many	TRBV28	TRBD2	TGTGCCAGCAGTCCCGGACTAGCGGGAGGGCCGACAGATACGCAGTATTTT	CASSPGLAGGPTDTQYF
TRBJ2-1	many	TRBV7-9	TRBD2	TGTGCCAGCAGCTTAGCAAGAAGCGGGGGGTCCTACAATGAGCAGTTCTTC	CASSLARSGGSYNEQFF
TRBJ2-3	many	TRBV19	-	TGTGCCAGTGTACCCGGGGGTTCGTTGGATACGCAGTATTTT	CASVPGGSLDTQYF
TRBJ1-1	many	TRBV12-3/TRBV12-4	-	TGTGCCAGCAGTTTGGGCAGCTACACTGAAGCTTTCTTT	CASSLGSYTEAFF
TRBJ2-7	-	TRBV20-1	-	TGCAGTGCTAGAGCTGGTGAAGCGGCCCCCTACGAGCAGTACTTC	CSARAGEAAPYEQYF
TRBJ1-1	many	TRBV6-2/TRBV6-3	-	TGTGCCAGCAGTCCTACAGGTGACAACACTGAAGCTTTCTTT	CASSPTGDNTEAFF
TRBJ1-2	medium-sized	TRBV27	-	TGTGCCAGCTGGAACTTTTCGTATGGCTACACCTTC	CASWNFSYGYTF
TRBJ2-1	medium-sized	TRBV4-2	-	TGTGCCAGCAGCCTCGTGGGACGGGGCAATGAGCAGTTCTTC	CASSLVGRGNEQFF
TRBJ2-7	many	TRBV12-3/TRBV12-4	-	TGTGCCAGCAGCGGGGATACCTACGAGCAGTACTTC	CASSGDTYEQYF
TRBJ2-1	many	TRBV30	-	TGTGCCTGGACGGGTAAGGGGCTGCACAATGAGCAGTTCTTC	CAWTGKGLHNEQFF
TRBJ2-5	many	TRBV6-5	-	TGTGCCAGCAGTTACTCGTTCAGGTCGGAGACCCAGTACTTC	CASSYSFRSETQYF
TRBJ2-7	many	TRBV10-3	-	TGTGCCACGGTCGGCGGGGCCTACGAGCAGTACTTC	CATVGGAYEQYF
TRBJ1-4	-	TRBV6-6	-	TGTGCCAGCAGTTACTCGATTGTTGAGAAGGAAAAACTGTTTTTT	CASSYSIVEKEKLFF
TRBJ2-7	many	TRBV27	TRBD1	TGTGCCAGCAGTTCTCCTGCCGGGACAGGGATCTACGAGCAGTACTTC	CASSSPAGTGIYEQYF
TRBJ2-7	many	TRBV20-1	-	TGCAGTGCTAGAGAATGGAGGGTTCGGTCCTACGAGCAGTACTTC	CSAREWRVRSYEQYF
TRBJ2-7	many	TRBV30	-	TGTGCCTGGAGTTTACCAGCGGGCAACTACGAGCAGTACTTC	CAWSLPAGNYEQYF
TRBJ1-2	many	TRBV4-2	TRBD1	TGTGCCAGCAGCCAAGATTTGGGACAGGGGGACTATGGCTACACCTTC	CASSQDLGQGDYGYTF
TRBJ1-5	many	TRBV19	-	TGTGCCAGAGCGGGGTTGTATAGCAATCAGCCCCAGCATTTT	CARAGLYSNQPQHF
TRBJ2-6	many	TRBV6-6	-	TGTGCCAGCACTTCCCCCCCCGGGGGGCTAGGCTCTGGGGCCAACGTCCTGACTTTC	CASTSPPGGLGSGANVLTF
TRBJ2-7	many	TRBV28	-	TGTGCCAGCAGTTTTGGGACCTCCTACGAGCAGTACTTC	CASSFGTSYEQYF
TRBJ1-4	-	TRBV7-9	TRBD1	TGTGCCAGCAGCGTGACAGGGGGCGGGAATGAAAAACTGTTTTTT	CASSVTGGGNEKLFF
TRBJ1-2	-	TRBV6-5	-	TGTGCCAGCAGCACACATCGGGCCGGGGGCTACACCTTC	CASSTHRAGGYTF
TRBJ2-1	many	TRBV7-8	TRBD1	TGTGCCGCGTCGACAGGGGCACTTCGGAATGAGCAGTTCTTC	CAASTGALRNEQFF
TRBJ2-1	many	TRBV6-5	TRBD2	TGTGCCAGCAGCCCTATGGCGGGGGGATACAATGAGCAGTTCTTC	CASSPMAGGYNEQFF
TRBJ2-1	many	TRBV18	TRBD2	TGTGCCAGCTCCCTGCAGGCGGGAGCCCGCAATGAGCAGTTCTTC	CASSLQAGARNEQFF
TRBJ2-1	many	TRBV7-2	-	TGTGCCAGCAGCTTAAGTGCCTACAATGAGCAGTTCTTC	CASSLSAYNEQFF
TRBJ2-1	many	TRBV29-1	-	TGCAGCGTTGAGGCCCGAAAAAATGAGCAGTTCTTC	CSVEARKNEQFF
TRBJ1-2	many	TRBV6-5	TRBD1	TGTGCCAGCAGTTACATTCGGACAGGGGGCGCCGGGTATGGCTACACCTTC	CASSYIRTGGAGYGYTF
TRBJ2-3	many	TRBV14	-	TGTGCCAGCAGCGAGGGTTGGACGCAGTATTTT	CASSEGWTQYF
TRBJ1-2	many	TRBV2	-	TGTGCCAGCAGCTCCGCAGAAGATCGGCCTAACTATGGCTACACCTTC	CASSSAEDRPNYGYTF
TRBJ2-7	many	TRBV5-5	-	TGTGCCAGCAGCCCCCCGGGAACAGGGGAGGTCGAGCAGTACTTC	CASSPPGTGEVEQYF
TRBJ2-7	many	TRBV2	-	TGTGCCAGCAGGTTTGCCGGGTCTTTACTAACCTACGAGCAGTACTTC	CASRFAGSLLTYEQYF
TRBJ2-1	-	TRBV7-9	-	TGTGCCAGCAGCTTTGGGCAGGGGCAGTTCTTC	CASSFGQGQFF
TRBJ2-2	many	TRBV10-1	TRBD2	TGCGCCAGCAGTGAGTTAGCGGGAGGAGCCGGGGAGCTGTTTTTT	CASSELAGGAGELFF
TRBJ2-6	many	TRBV4-3	-	TGCGCCAGCAGCCAAGATAAAACCTCTGGGGCCAACGTCCTGACTTTC	CASSQDKTSGANVLTF
TRBJ1-4	few	TRBV7-6	-	TGTGCCAGCAGAGGGCCCAATGAAAAACTGTTTTTT	CASRGPNEKLFF
TRBJ2-7	many	TRBV24-1	TRBD1	TGTGCCACCAGGGACAGGTCCCTAGGGGAGCAGTACTTC	CATRDRSLGEQYF
TRBJ1-2	many	TRBV12-3/TRBV12-4	TRBD1	TGTGCCAGCAGTTTGGACAGGGTGGATGGCTACACCTTC	CASSLDRVDGYTF
TRBJ2-1	few	TRBV11-2	TRBD2	TGTGCCAGCAGCTTTCCCGCTAGCGGGGGTGTCGGTGAGCAGTTCTTC	CASSFPASGGVGEQFF
TRBJ1-1	many	TRBV5-1	-	TGCGCCAGCAGGATGGACAGACGAAACACTGAAGCTTTCTTT	CASRMDRRNTEAFF
TRBJ2-7	many	TRBV12-5	-	TGTGCTAGTGGTTCGGACTACGAGCAGTACTTC	CASGSDYEQYF
TRBJ2-5	many	TRBV12-5	TRBD1	TGTGCTAGTGGTTTGGGTAGAACAGGGGCCCAAGAGACCCAGTACTTC	CASGLGRTGAQETQYF
TRBJ2-1	few	TRBV5-1	TRBD2	TGCGCCAGCAGCCCCGGGACTAGCGAGTACAATGAGCAGTTCTTC	CASSPGTSEYNEQFF
TRBJ2-2	many	TRBV20-1	-	TGCAGTGCTAGAGATGTAGACACGAACACCGGGGAGCTGTTTTTT	CSARDVDTNTGELFF
TRBJ1-2	many	TRBV6-6	-	TGTGCCAGCAGTCCATCCAGTCACGGAATCTATGGCTACACCTTC	CASSPSSHGIYGYTF